Detailed here is one T cell receptor beta chain. This specimen belongs to a study of long-term antiretroviral therapy in people with HIV. The length of the CDR3 is 14 residues. Germline CDR1 is WNHNN and CDR2 is SYGVQD (reference sequence). Trimming cost V 2 bases and J 2 bases, with 8 bases left between them. Version v3.0 of the immunoSEQ assay ran at survey level. Method: immunoSEQ multiplex PCR; TCRdb's copy keeps in-frame clones and lacks some. The table lists fewer than 25,000 clones, around 90% of them singletons. Here the sequenced sample was unsorted PBMCs, taken 1.8 years before starting antiretroviral therapy. The source of this sequence is a man aged 45-65 years with HIV. The V and J genes are TRBV10-1 and TRBJ2-3; D is undetermined. The DNA of the CDR3 is TGCGCCAGCAGTGAGGCACCCGACACAGATACGCAGTATTTT. Residues: CASSEAPDTDTQYF.